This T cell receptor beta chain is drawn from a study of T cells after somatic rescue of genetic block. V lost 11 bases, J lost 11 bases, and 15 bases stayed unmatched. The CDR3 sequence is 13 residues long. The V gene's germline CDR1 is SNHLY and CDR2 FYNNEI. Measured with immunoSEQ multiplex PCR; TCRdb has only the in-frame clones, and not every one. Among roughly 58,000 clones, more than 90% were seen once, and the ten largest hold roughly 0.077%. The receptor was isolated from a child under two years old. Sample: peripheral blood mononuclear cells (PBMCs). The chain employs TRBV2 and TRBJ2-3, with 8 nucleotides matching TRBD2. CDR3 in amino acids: CAGMRGEGVKQYF. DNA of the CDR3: TGTGCCGGAATGCGGGGGGAAGGAGTGAAGCAGTATTTT.